This TCR beta chain appears in the sequencing data of a study of cytomegalovirus exposure and HLA in healthy donors. TCRdb keeps only in-frame clones here, not all; method: immunoSEQ multiplex PCR. The table has approximately 60,000 clones, 95% seen once. CDR1 and CDR2 (germline): MDHEN, SYDVKM. Trimming cost V 3 bases and J 5 bases, with 16 bases left between them. There are 15 residues in the CDR3. This receptor was taken from a woman in her late teens or twenties in good health and CMV-seropositive. The chain uses TRBV28 and TRBJ1-2; D might be TRBD1 (6 bases). Input material: PBMCs. CDR3 DNA sequence: TGTGCCAGCAGTTTCGCGGGGGCAGGACAGTATGGCTACACCTTC. This sequence encodes CASSFAGAGQYGYTF.